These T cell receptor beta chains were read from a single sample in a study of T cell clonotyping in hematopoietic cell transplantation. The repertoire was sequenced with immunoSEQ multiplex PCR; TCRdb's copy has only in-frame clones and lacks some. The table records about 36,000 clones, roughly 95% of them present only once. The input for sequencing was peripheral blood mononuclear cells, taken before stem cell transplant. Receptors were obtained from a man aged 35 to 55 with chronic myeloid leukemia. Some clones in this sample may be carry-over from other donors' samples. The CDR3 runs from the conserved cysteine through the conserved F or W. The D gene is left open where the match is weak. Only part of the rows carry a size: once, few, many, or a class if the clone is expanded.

CDR3aa: CASSFTYPPGRTEAFF
CDR3nt: TGTGCCAGCAGTTTCACCTACCCCCCGGGTCGCACTGAAGCTTTCTTT
d_gene: NA
j_gene: TRBJ1-1
abundance: NA
v_gene: TRBV27

CDR3aa: CASSPGLAAETQYF
CDR3nt: TGTGCCAGCAGCCCGGGACTAGCTGCGGAGACCCAGTACTTC
d_gene: TRBD2
j_gene: TRBJ2-5
abundance: NA
v_gene: TRBV2

CDR3aa: CASGDRGKETQYF
CDR3nt: TGTGCCAGCGGGGACAGGGGGAAGGAGACCCAGTACTTC
d_gene: TRBD1
j_gene: TRBJ2-5
abundance: NA
v_gene: TRBV19

CDR3aa: CASSVDPGRDTEAFF
CDR3nt: TGTGCCAGCAGCGTAGATCCCGGCCGCGACACTGAAGCTTTCTTT
d_gene: NA
j_gene: TRBJ1-1
abundance: NA
v_gene: TRBV9

CDR3aa: CASSSGSLTGVNTGELFF
CDR3nt: TGTGCCAGCAGCTCCGGTAGCCTGACAGGAGTGAACACCGGGGAGCTGTTTTTT
d_gene: NA
j_gene: TRBJ2-2
abundance: NA
v_gene: TRBV7-2

CDR3aa: CASSMVTGSNEKLFF
CDR3nt: TGTGCCAGTAGTATGGTGACAGGCTCCAATGAAAAACTGTTTTTT
d_gene: NA
j_gene: TRBJ1-4
abundance: NA
v_gene: TRBV19

CDR3aa: CASSPGLAGASSSYNEQFF
CDR3nt: TGTGCCAGCAGCCCGGGACTAGCGGGGGCTTCGAGCTCCTACAATGAGCAGTTCTTC
d_gene: TRBD2
j_gene: TRBJ2-1
abundance: NA
v_gene: TRBV5-6

CDR3aa: CASSFTGGVYGYTF
CDR3nt: TGTGCCAGCAGCTTCACAGGGGGCGTCTATGGCTACACCTTC
d_gene: TRBD1
j_gene: TRBJ1-2
abundance: NA
v_gene: TRBV7-2

CDR3aa: CASSQDLGRLYEQYF
CDR3nt: TGCGCCAGCAGCCAAGATTTGGGGCGGTTGTACGAGCAGTACTTC
d_gene: NA
j_gene: TRBJ2-7
abundance: NA
v_gene: TRBV4-1

CDR3aa: CASRRQGDTQYF
CDR3nt: TGTGCCAGCAGAAGACAGGGAGATACGCAGTATTTT
d_gene: TRBD1
j_gene: TRBJ2-3
abundance: NA
v_gene: TRBV2

CDR3aa: CASSQSDNREETEAFF
CDR3nt: TGTGCCAGCAGCCAAAGTGATAACAGGGAGGAGACTGAAGCTTTCTTT
d_gene: NA
j_gene: TRBJ1-1
abundance: NA
v_gene: TRBV4-2

CDR3aa: CASSSDNSPYEQYF
CDR3nt: TGCGCCAGCAGCTCAGACAATTCCCCCTACGAGCAGTACTTC
d_gene: NA
j_gene: TRBJ2-7
abundance: once
v_gene: TRBV5-1

CDR3aa: CASSPPGVADEQYF
CDR3nt: TGTGCCAGCTCACCTCCAGGGGTAGCGGACGAGCAGTACTTC
d_gene: NA
j_gene: TRBJ2-7
abundance: NA
v_gene: TRBV18